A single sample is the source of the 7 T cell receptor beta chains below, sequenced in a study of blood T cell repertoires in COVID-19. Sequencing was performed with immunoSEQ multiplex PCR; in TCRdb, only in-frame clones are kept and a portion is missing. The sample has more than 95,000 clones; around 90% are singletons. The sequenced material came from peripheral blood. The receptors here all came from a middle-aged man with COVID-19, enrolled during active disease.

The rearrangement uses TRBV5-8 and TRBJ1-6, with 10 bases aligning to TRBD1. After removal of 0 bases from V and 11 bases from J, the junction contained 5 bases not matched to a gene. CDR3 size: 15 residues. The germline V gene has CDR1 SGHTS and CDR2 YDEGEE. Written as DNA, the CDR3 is TGTGCCAGCAGCTTGGGACAGGGGGCGCGTCCACCCCTCCACTTT. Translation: CASSLGQGARPPLHF.

CDR3: CASSPPGGRETQYF. The CDR3 DNA is TGTGCCAGCAGCCCTCCGGGGGGCCGGGAGACCCAGTACTTC. The gene calls are TRBV5-6 and TRBJ2-5; a weak D match, TRBD2 (7 bases). V shed 4 bases and J shed 5 bases, with 15 bases lying between them. Germline CDR1 SGHDT, CDR2 YYEEEE. This CDR3 spans 14 amino acids.

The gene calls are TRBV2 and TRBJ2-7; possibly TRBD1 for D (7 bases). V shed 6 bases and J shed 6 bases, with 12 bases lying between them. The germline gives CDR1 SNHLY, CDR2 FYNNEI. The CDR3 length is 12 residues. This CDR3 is CASSPQGGEQYV. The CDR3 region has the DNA TGTGCCAGCAGCCCTCAGGGGGGCGAGCAGTACGTC.

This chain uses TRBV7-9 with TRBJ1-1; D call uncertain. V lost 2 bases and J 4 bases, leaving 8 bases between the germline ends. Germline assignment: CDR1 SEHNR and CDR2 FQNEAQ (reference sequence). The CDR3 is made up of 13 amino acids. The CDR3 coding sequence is TGTGCCAGCAGCTTATCACGGAGCACTGAAGCTTTCTTT. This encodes CASSLSRSTEAFF. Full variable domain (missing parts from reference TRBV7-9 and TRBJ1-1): DTGVSQNPRHKITKRGQNVTFRCDPISEHNRLYWYRQTLGQGPEFLTYFQNEAQLEKSRLLSDRFSAERPKGSFSTLEIQRTEQGDSAMYLCASSLSRSTEAFFGQGTRLTVV.

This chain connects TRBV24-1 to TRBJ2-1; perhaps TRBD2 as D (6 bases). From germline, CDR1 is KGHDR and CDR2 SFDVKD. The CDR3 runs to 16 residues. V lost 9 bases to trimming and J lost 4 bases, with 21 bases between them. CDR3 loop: CATGMGGKLSYNEQFF. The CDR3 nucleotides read TGTGCCACCGGGATGGGGGGAAAACTTTCGTACAATGAGCAGTTCTTC.

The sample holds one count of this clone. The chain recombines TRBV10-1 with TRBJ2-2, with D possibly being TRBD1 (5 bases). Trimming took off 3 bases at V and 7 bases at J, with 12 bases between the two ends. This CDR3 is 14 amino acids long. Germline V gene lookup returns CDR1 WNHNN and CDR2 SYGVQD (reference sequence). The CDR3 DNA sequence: TGCGCCAGCAGTGAAATACAGGTTAACGGGGAGCTGTTTTTT. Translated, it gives CASSEIQVNGELFF.

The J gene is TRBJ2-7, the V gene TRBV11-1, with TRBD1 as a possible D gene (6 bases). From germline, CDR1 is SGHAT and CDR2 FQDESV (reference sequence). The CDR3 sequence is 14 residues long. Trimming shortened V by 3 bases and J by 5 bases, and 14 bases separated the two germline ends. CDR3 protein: CASSLYSGAHEQYV. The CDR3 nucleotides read TGTGCCAGCAGCTTGTATTCAGGGGCTCACGAGCAGTACGTC.